The rows below give T cell receptor beta chains drawn from one sample of a study of T cell responses to AZD1222 COVID-19 vaccine. The data were produced by immunoSEQ multiplex PCR, yet TCRdb's version contains in-frame clones alone and is incomplete. The sample records roughly 26,000 clones, around 90% being singletons. The specimen comprised peripheral blood, sampled 28 days after the second AZD1222 dose. The receptors derive from an adult who received the AZD1222 COVID-19 vaccine. Each CDR3 is given with its conserved first and last residue. A D gene is named only where the DNA matches it firmly. The size entry is marked missing in some rows and otherwise reads once, few, many or a size class.

cdr3_aa	cdr3_nt	d_call	clone_size	v_call	j_call
CASGQWGRSTEAFF	TGTGCCAGCGGACAGTGGGGACGGTCCACTGAAGCTTTCTTT	.	.	TRBV5-6	TRBJ1-1
CASSQGVTYEQYF	TGTGCCAGCAGCCAAGGGGTCACCTACGAGCAGTACTTC	.	few	TRBV7-9	TRBJ2-7
CASSRDGREGEKLFF	TGCGCCAGCAGCCGGGACGGAAGGGAGGGTGAAAAACTGTTTTTT	.	.	TRBV5-1	TRBJ1-4
CASSPITGTGGLYEQYF	TGCGCCAGCAGCCCAATAACCGGGACAGGGGGTTTGTACGAGCAGTACTTC	TRBD1	.	TRBV4-3	TRBJ2-7
CASSLQAYEQYF	TGTGCCAGCAGCTTACAGGCTTACGAGCAGTACTTC	.	.	TRBV11-2	TRBJ2-7
CASTADRGLGNTIYF	TGTGCCAGTACCGCGGACAGGGGATTGGGAAACACCATATATTTT	TRBD1	.	TRBV19	TRBJ1-3
CASSLATEYEQYF	TGTGCCAGCAGCTTAGCCACCGAATACGAGCAGTACTTC	.	.	TRBV7-2	TRBJ2-7
CASMGALVTEAFF	TGTGCCAGCATGGGGGCGCTGGTCACTGAAGCTTTCTTT	.	.	TRBV27	TRBJ1-1
CASSTGGGTDTQYF	TGTGCCAGCAGTACAGGGGGCGGCACAGATACGCAGTATTTT	TRBD1	.	TRBV6-4	TRBJ2-3
CASRTGTFTDTQYF	TGTGCCAGCAGAACCGGGACCTTCACAGATACGCAGTATTTT	.	.	TRBV28	TRBJ2-3
CASSQDWQGSYNEQFF	TGTGCCAGCAGCCAAGATTGGCAGGGCTCCTACAATGAGCAGTTCTTC	.	.	TRBV4-2	TRBJ2-1
CSVNVLTLGYTF	TGCAGCGTTAACGTCCTTACGCTTGGCTACACCTTC	.	.	TRBV29-1	TRBJ1-2
CASSQDRAGSDTQYF	TGCGCCAGCAGCCAAGATAGGGCAGGGTCAGATACGCAGTATTTT	.	.	TRBV4-3	TRBJ2-3
CASRLEGAAFF	TGTGCCAGCAGGCTAGAGGGGGCGGCTTTCTTT	TRBD1	once	TRBV6-5	TRBJ1-1
CASSVERGYADTQYF	TGTGCCAGCAGCGTAGAGCGGGGGTACGCAGATACGCAGTATTTT	TRBD2	.	TRBV9	TRBJ2-3
CASSGTDSYNEQFF	TGTGCCAGCAGTGGGACAGACTCCTACAATGAGCAGTTCTTC	.	once	TRBV2	TRBJ2-1
CASSYSMTENTEAFF	TGTGCCAGCAGTTACTCGATGACTGAGAACACTGAAGCTTTCTTT	.	.	TRBV6-5	TRBJ1-1
CASSLGLAVHNEQFF	TGCGCCAGCAGCCTGGGACTAGCGGTTCACAATGAGCAGTTCTTC	TRBD2	few	TRBV4-3	TRBJ2-1
CNHTGGQVGEQFF	TGCAACCATACAGGGGGGCAGGTTGGTGAGCAGTTCTTC	TRBD1	few	TRBV29-1	TRBJ2-1
CASSYSAGNTEAFF	TGTGCCAGCAGTTACTCGGCAGGGAACACTGAAGCTTTCTTT	.	.	TRBV6-6	TRBJ1-1
CASSTQGGETQYF	TGTGCCAGCAGCACGCAAGGGGGGGAGACCCAGTACTTC	.	.	TRBV11-2	TRBJ2-5
CASSVIPNTGELFF	TGTGCCAGCAGCGTGATCCCGAACACCGGGGAGCTGTTTTTT	.	few	TRBV9	TRBJ2-2
CASSPMGLASHEQFF	TGTGCCAGCAGCCCTATGGGACTAGCGTCTCATGAGCAGTTCTTC	TRBD2	.	TRBV6-4	TRBJ2-1
CSVEEAGRAFGNTEAFF	TGCAGCGTTGAAGAGGCAGGGCGGGCGTTCGGGAACACTGAAGCTTTCTTT	.	.	TRBV29-1	TRBJ1-1
CASSQDGGVGANVLTF	TGCGCCAGCAGCCAAGATGGCGGGGTTGGGGCCAACGTCCTGACTTTC	.	once	TRBV4-3	TRBJ2-6
CASSQERLRTGEPQHF	TGCGCCAGCAGCCAAGAGCGCCTTCGTACGGGGGAGCCCCAGCATTTT	.	.	TRBV4-1	TRBJ1-5
CASSPGPPPETQYF	TGTGCCAGCAGCCCCGGGCCCCCCCCAGAGACCCAGTACTTC	.	few	TRBV7-2	TRBJ2-5
CASTQPRAGTSGGDKETQYF	TGTGCCAGCACCCAGCCCAGGGCAGGCACTAGCGGGGGGGATAAAGAGACCCAGTACTTC	TRBD2	.	TRBV7-6	TRBJ2-5
CASSQWASGGNTYNEQFF	TGTGCCAGCAGCCAATGGGCTAGCGGGGGGAACACCTACAATGAGCAGTTCTTC	TRBD2	.	TRBV3-1/TRBV3-2	TRBJ2-1
CASSPGAGRTGELFF	TGTGCCAGCTCACCCGGTGCAGGGAGAACCGGGGAGCTGTTTTTT	.	.	TRBV18	TRBJ2-2
CASSTTGDYEQYF	TGTGCCAGCAGTACTACGGGGGACTACGAGCAGTACTTC	.	.	TRBV5-4	TRBJ2-7
CASSLIGTGGLKDGYTF	TGTGCCAGCAGCCTTATCGGGACAGGGGGCCTTAAGGATGGCTACACCTTC	TRBD1	.	TRBV28	TRBJ1-2
CASSPRTGSGANVLTF	TGCGCCAGCAGCCCCCGGACAGGTTCTGGGGCCAACGTCCTGACTTTC	TRBD1	.	TRBV4-1	TRBJ2-6
CASSSTGEPNEKLFF	TGTGCCAGCAGTTCGACAGGGGAACCTAATGAAAAACTGTTTTTT	TRBD1	few	TRBV28	TRBJ1-4
CASTGTGGGTGELFF	TGTGCCAGCACTGGGACAGGGGGCGGCACCGGGGAGCTGTTTTTT	TRBD1	.	TRBV2	TRBJ2-2
CASSGDTSGGLYGNEQFF	TGTGCCAGCAGCGGCGATACGAGCGGGGGGCTCTATGGGAATGAGCAGTTCTTC	TRBD2	.	TRBV5-6	TRBJ2-1
CASSSQGAVGYGYTF	TGTGCCAGCAGCTCGCAGGGGGCGGTAGGCTATGGCTACACCTTC	TRBD1	.	TRBV14	TRBJ1-2
CASSQDKSYEQYF	TGTGCCAGCAGCCAAGATAAGTCCTACGAGCAGTACTTC	.	.	TRBV3-1/TRBV3-2	TRBJ2-7
CASSFDRGTEAFF	TGTGCCAGCAGTTTCGACAGGGGCACTGAAGCTTTCTTT	TRBD1	.	TRBV12-3/TRBV12-4	TRBJ1-1
CASSKVNYGYTF	TGTGCCAGCAGTAAGGTGAATTATGGCTACACCTTC	.	.	TRBV28	TRBJ1-2
CASSLFHEQYF	TGTGCCAGCAGTTTATTCCACGAGCAGTACTTC	.	once	TRBV12-3/TRBV12-4	TRBJ2-7
CASSSRQGRGEQYF	TGTGCCAGCAGCTCCAGACAGGGGAGGGGCGAGCAGTACTTC	.	.	TRBV7-9	TRBJ2-7
CASSHGRGEQYF	TGTGCCAGCAGCCATGGGAGGGGCGAGCAGTACTTC	TRBD2	few	TRBV3-1/TRBV3-2	TRBJ2-7
CASSLRERAGGSYNEQFF	TGCGCCAGCAGCCTGAGGGAGCGGGCCGGCGGGTCCTACAATGAGCAGTTCTTC	.	.	TRBV4-1	TRBJ2-1
CASSYRTGTHEQFF	TGTGCCAGCAGTTACCGGACAGGAACCCATGAGCAGTTCTTC	TRBD1	.	TRBV6-5	TRBJ2-1
CASSPPGQSEKLFF	TGTGCCAGCTCACCGCCGGGACAGTCTGAAAAACTGTTTTTT	TRBD1	.	TRBV18	TRBJ1-4
CASSYVGGTDTQYF	TGTGCCAGCAGTTACGTGGGGGGCACAGATACGCAGTATTTT	.	.	TRBV6-2/TRBV6-3	TRBJ2-3
CASRDREGSYEQYF	TGCGCCAGCCGGGACAGGGAAGGATCCTACGAGCAGTACTTC	TRBD1	.	TRBV5-1	TRBJ2-7
CASIPGLAGTTDTQYF	TGCGCCAGCATTCCGGGACTAGCGGGCACCACAGATACGCAGTATTTT	TRBD2	.	TRBV5-1	TRBJ2-3
CASSPGGTGYTEAFF	TGCGCCAGCAGCCCTGGAGGGACAGGGTACACTGAAGCTTTCTTT	TRBD1	.	TRBV5-1	TRBJ1-1
CASSPQGYQPQHF	TGTGCCAGCAGTCCACAGGGATATCAGCCCCAGCATTTT	.	once	TRBV6-6	TRBJ1-5
CASSVGGRFGYTF	TGTGCCAGCAGCGTAGGGGGTCGTTTTGGCTACACCTTC	.	.	TRBV21-1	TRBJ1-2
CASSQGISAGRSHTEAFF	TGTGCCAGCAGCCAAGGGATCTCGGCAGGGCGATCTCACACTGAAGCTTTCTTT	.	.	TRBV3-1/TRBV3-2	TRBJ1-1
CASSASEPRYGYTF	TGTGCCAGCAGTGCCTCGGAGCCGCGGTATGGCTACACCTTC	.	.	TRBV27	TRBJ1-2
CASSGRDSNRGDTQYF	TGTGCCAGCAGCGGCCGGGACAGCAATAGGGGGGATACGCAGTATTTT	.	.	TRBV21-1	TRBJ2-3